Listed below are T cell receptor beta chains from one sample, sequenced in a study of control samples from healthy donors and cancer patients. Produced via immunoSEQ multiplex PCR; TCRdb's table is partial and in-frame only. The sample holds approximately 79,000 clones, approximately 90% seen once. Sequenced: blood. Every receptor here comes from a man aged 50 to 60 in good health. Both conserved end residues are trimmed from each CDR3. The D gene is left open where the match is weak.

TRBV7-6	NA	14	TRBJ2-2	ASSLAEGGNTGELF
TRBV7-9	TRBD1	14	TRBJ2-7	ASSKLRDRDFYEQY
TRBV9	TRBD2	15	TRBJ2-7	ASSPGTSGGISYEQY
TRBV2	TRBD1	13	TRBJ1-4	ASRDRQGESEKLF
TRBV5-1	TRBD1	12	TRBJ1-1	ASTQGGAGTEAF
TRBV19	NA	15	TRBJ2-2	ASSIAVITGRAGELF
TRBV6-5	TRBD1	12	TRBJ2-1	ASTSGQAYNEQF
TRBV5-1	NA	12	TRBJ2-3	ASSFPKDGDTQY
TRBV4-3	NA	14	TRBJ1-6	ASSPSSTGGKSPLH
TRBV3-1/TRBV3-2	NA	15	TRBJ2-3	ASSQGNGGGLTDTQY
TRBV18	NA	13	TRBJ1-1	ASSPLGGELGGAF
TRBV19	NA	12	TRBJ1-3	ASSMGDLRRTIY
TRBV9	NA	12	TRBJ1-2	ASSVQGLGYGYT
TRBV30	TRBD1	14	TRBJ1-6	AWSEGDRDRSSPLH
TRBV3-1/TRBV3-2	NA	13	TRBJ2-5	ASSAIQGPQETQY
TRBV11-2	NA	11	TRBJ1-2	ASSSSGTYGYT
TRBV23-1	TRBD2	13	TRBJ2-3	ARGKTSGGGDTQY
TRBV2	TRBD1	11	TRBJ1-1	ASRTGRDTEAF
TRBV7-2	NA	13	TRBJ1-2	ASSRSRDTVKGYT
TRBV18	NA	10	TRBJ2-3	ASSPGADTQY
TRBV7-9	NA	13	TRBJ2-6	ASSLSSSGANVLT
TRBV7-2	NA	9	TRBJ1-3	ASGPHDTIY
TRBV9	NA	11	TRBJ2-3	ASSVVHTDTQY
TRBV19	NA	14	TRBJ2-3	ASSLPQGVGTDTQY
TRBV7-6	NA	12	TRBJ1-6	ASSFGGLGSPLH
TRBV30	TRBD2	13	TRBJ2-1	AWSVGGGWRNEQF
TRBV4-2	TRBD1	14	TRBJ2-2	ASSHLTGGNSGELF
TRBV15	TRBD1	14	TRBJ2-2	ATSRGQGTNTGELF
TRBV5-6	TRBD2	12	TRBJ2-1	ASRPGLAYQGQF
TRBV7-2	NA	12	TRBJ1-6	ASSSSHQGSPLH
TRBV10-1	NA	15	TRBJ2-7	ASSEMPRADVSYEQY
TRBV18	TRBD1	13	TRBJ2-2	ASSLGTANTGELF
TRBV6-5	NA	11	TRBJ1-2	ASSYSSGDGYT
TRBV7-9	NA	16	TRBJ2-6	ASSSLQSSLSGANVLT
TRBV7-9	TRBD1	15	TRBJ2-6	ASSGGQGSSGANVLT
TRBV27	NA	10	TRBJ1-5	ASSSQDQPQH
TRBV19	TRBD1	14	TRBJ1-5	ASRVDRVYSNQPQH
TRBV5-6	NA	15	TRBJ2-7	ASSWGLEASPSYEQY
TRBV2	NA	14	TRBJ2-1	ASSEDWGLLYNEQF
TRBV2	TRBD1	9	TRBJ2-7	ASGTGDEQY
TRBV5-1	NA	10	TRBJ1-5	ASSIGGGAQH
TRBV19	NA	9	TRBJ1-2	ASRLDYGYT
TRBV29-1	TRBD1	10	TRBJ1-1	SEQTGGTEAF
TRBV13	NA	13	TRBJ2-3	ASSFRRAPFDTQY
TRBV18	NA	11	TRBJ1-6	ASSPREGGTLH
TRBV11-2	TRBD2	12	TRBJ2-7	ASSLGRGYYEQY
TRBV2	TRBD1	13	TRBJ1-5	ASSAGTAGDQPQH
TRBV12-2	NA	14	TRBJ2-1	ASRLGSAGGTNEQF
TRBV4-2	TRBD1	13	TRBJ1-4	ASSQQQGVGEKLF
TRBV14	NA	11	TRBJ1-1	ASSQWLNTEAF
TRBV5-1	TRBD2	14	TRBJ2-3	ASSLARGGSTDTQY
TRBV9	TRBD1	13	TRBJ1-1	ASSYRQGGDTEAF
TRBV11-1	TRBD2	13	TRBJ2-1	ASQRGGPSSNEQF
TRBV1	NA	14	TRBJ1-1	TSSHLRGTGGPEAF